The rows below give T cell receptor beta chains drawn from one sample of a study of shared clonotypes between healthy human individuals. The data were produced by immunoSEQ multiplex PCR, yet TCRdb's version contains in-frame clones alone and is incomplete. The data contain some 1.5 million clones, approximately 96% of them seen just once; the ten biggest clones take up over 1%. Sequencing was carried out using naive CD4+ T cells sorted from blood. These receptors originate from a man under 40 in good health. Each CDR3 is given with its conserved first and last residue. A D gene is named only where the DNA matches it firmly. Size values are once, few and many counts, or a class for expanded clones, and some rows have none.

clone size	D gene	V gene	J gene	CDR3 DNA	CDR3 protein
.	TRBD1	TRBV2	TRBJ1-3	TGTGCCAGCAGTGTCGAGGCAGGGGGATCTGGAAACACCATATATTTT	CASSVEAGGSGNTIYF
.	.	TRBV5-4	TRBJ1-4	TGTGCCAGCAGCGGTGCCCTGGCAGGCAATGAAAAACTGTTTTTT	CASSGALAGNEKLFF
.	.	TRBV5-1	TRBJ2-2	TGCGCCAGCAGCGGGGCGACAAGCACCGGGGAGCTGTTTTTT	CASSGATSTGELFF
.	TRBD2	TRBV6-6	TRBJ2-1	TGTGCCAGCAGTGCGACTAGCGGGAGGGCCATTTATGAGCAGTTCTTC	CASSATSGRAIYEQFF
.	TRBD2	TRBV5-4	TRBJ2-7	TGTGCCAGCAGCTCAATGGCTAGCGGGATCTACGAGCAGTACTTC	CASSSMASGIYEQYF
.	.	TRBV6-1	TRBJ2-2	TGTGCCAGCAGTGAAGCGTGGGGGCCGAGGAACACCGGGGAGCTGTTTTTT	CASSEAWGPRNTGELFF
.	.	TRBV7-8	TRBJ2-7	TGTGCCAGCAGCTTAGAGAGGGCTCGGAGCTACGAGCAGTACTTC	CASSLERARSYEQYF
.	.	TRBV11-3	TRBJ2-7	TGTGCCAGCAGTTCGGGGATGGCTGGGGACGAGCAGTACTTC	CASSSGMAGDEQYF
.	TRBD1	TRBV10-3	TRBJ2-7	TGTGCCATCAGGCCCGGGACAGGGGGCGACGAGCAGTACTTC	CAIRPGTGGDEQYF
.	TRBD1	TRBV7-8	TRBJ1-1	TGTGCCAGCAGCGCGCGAAAGACAGGGGTGAACACTGAAGCTTTCTTT	CASSARKTGVNTEAFF
.	TRBD2	TRBV7-6	TRBJ2-7	TGTGCCAGCAGCAAGAGCGGGAGCCAGTACGAGCAGTACTTC	CASSKSGSQYEQYF
.	.	TRBV6-5	TRBJ2-1	TGTGCCAGCAGTCCCGCTCGATCCTCCTACAATGAGCAGTTCTTC	CASSPARSSYNEQFF
.	.	TRBV7-2	TRBJ2-4	TGTGCCAGCAGCCCCCTTGCGCCGGCTATTCAGTACTTC	CASSPLAPAIQYF
.	.	TRBV4-1	TRBJ1-2	TGCGCCAGCAGCCGGGAATCGGGAGGGGGACGTGGCTACACCTTC	CASSRESGGGRGYTF
.	.	TRBV7-9	TRBJ2-1	TGTGCCAGCAGCTTAGGTGACTACAACCGATACAATGAGCAGTTCTTC	CASSLGDYNRYNEQFF
.	.	TRBV9	TRBJ1-5	TGTGCCAGCAGCGTAGTAAAGCGCGCGCTTAAGGTGAATAGCAATCAGCCCCAGCATTTT	CASSVVKRALKVNSNQPQHF
.	TRBD1	TRBV5-1	TRBJ2-7	TGCGCCAGCAGCTTAAGGACAGGGTCAGACGAGCAGTACTTC	CASSLRTGSDEQYF
.	.	TRBV19	TRBJ2-7	TGTGCCAGTAGTAAGTCTAGCGCCATGGGGTCCTACGAGCAGTACTTC	CASSKSSAMGSYEQYF
.	.	TRBV5-1	TRBJ2-3	TGCGCCAGCGGTGCCCGGCTGGACTTCCGCACAGATACGCAGTATTTT	CASGARLDFRTDTQYF
.	.	TRBV30	TRBJ2-3	TGTGCCTGGAGTGTACGAGGAGCCGCCACAGATACGCAGTATTTT	CAWSVRGAATDTQYF
few	.	TRBV19	TRBJ2-1	TGTGCCAGTAGTCTACCGGGACGGTTGTACAATGAGCAGTTCTTC	CASSLPGRLYNEQFF
.	.	TRBV5-6	TRBJ2-1	TGTGCCAGCAGCTTCCTCCGGGTCGAGCAGTTCTTC	CASSFLRVEQFF
.	TRBD2	TRBV6-5	TRBJ2-3	TGTGCCAGCAGGAAACTAGCGGGAGACTCAGATACGCAGTATTTT	CASRKLAGDSDTQYF
.	.	TRBV7-8	TRBJ2-7	TGTGCCAGCAGCCATCCGGGACATTCCTCCTACGAGCAGTACTTC	CASSHPGHSSYEQYF
.	TRBD2	TRBV27	TRBJ2-1	TGTGCCAGCAGCCGACTAGCGGGAGATTACAATGAGCAGTTCTTC	CASSRLAGDYNEQFF
once	.	TRBV15	TRBJ2-2	TGTGCCACCAGCAGAGGTGGGAGTCCGTCCGGGGAGCTGTTTTTT	CATSRGGSPSGELFF
.	TRBD2	TRBV2	TRBJ2-3	TGTGCCAGCAGTGATCCTAGCGGGTTTACAGATACGCAGTATTTT	CASSDPSGFTDTQYF
.	.	TRBV25-1	TRBJ1-1	TGTGCCAGCAGTGACCGACTGTTATCGGGCACTGAAGCTTTCTTT	CASSDRLLSGTEAFF
.	.	TRBV9	TRBJ1-1	TGTGCCAGCAGCCCCACCCGACAGACTAACACTGAAGCTTTCTTT	CASSPTRQTNTEAFF
.	.	TRBV7-6	TRBJ2-7	TGTGCCAGCAGCATCCAGGGGGGCGAGCAGTACTTC	CASSIQGGEQYF
.	.	TRBV5-1	TRBJ2-7	TGCGCCAGCAGCCTAGCTACTACCTACGAGCAGTACTTC	CASSLATTYEQYF
.	.	TRBV28	TRBJ2-7	TGTGCCAGCAGGACGGGGTCTCGGGCGGGAGAGCAGTACTTC	CASRTGSRAGEQYF
.	.	TRBV5-6	TRBJ1-2	TGTGCCAGCAGCCCGTGGGGGGCCTATGGCTACACCTTC	CASSPWGAYGYTF
.	TRBD1	TRBV2	TRBJ1-1	TGTGCCAGCAGCTCCGACAGGGTAGACACTGAAGCTTTCTTT	CASSSDRVDTEAFF
once	TRBD2	TRBV7-9	TRBJ2-7	TGTGCCAGCAGCTTAGCAGGGGAGGGGAAGAGCTCCTACGAGCAGTACTTC	CASSLAGEGKSSYEQYF
once	.	TRBV11-2	TRBJ1-5	TGTGCCAGCAGCTTAAGCAGGACTTCCGGCCCAGGGCATTTT	CASSLSRTSGPGHF
.	TRBD2	TRBV29-1	TRBJ2-3	TGCAGCGTTGATACTAGCGGGAGGGCCATTGATACGCAGTATTTT	CSVDTSGRAIDTQYF
.	.	TRBV9	TRBJ2-3	TGTGCCAGCAGCGTAGATCACTATACGCAGTATTTT	CASSVDHYTQYF
.	.	TRBV5-1	TRBJ2-4	TGCGCCAGCAGCCTACTAGGGACCCCGAACATTCAGTACTTC	CASSLLGTPNIQYF
once	TRBD1	TRBV7-9	TRBJ2-7	TGTGCCAGCAGCGACGGGACAGGCTCCTACGAGCAGTACTTC	CASSDGTGSYEQYF
.	.	TRBV6-5	TRBJ2-7	TGTGCCAGCAGTTACTCCGGCACAGACGATCCCTACGAGCAGTACTTC	CASSYSGTDDPYEQYF
.	.	TRBV5-8	TRBJ2-1	TGTGCCAGCAGCTTGGACCTTAACCCCATCAATGAGCAGTTCTTC	CASSLDLNPINEQFF
.	.	TRBV27	TRBJ1-2	TGTGCCAGTAACCGGGACGGGACTAACTATGGCTACACCTTC	CASNRDGTNYGYTF
.	.	TRBV11-2	TRBJ2-3	TGTGCCAGCAGCTTAGCCAGCGGAGGGGATACGCAGTATTTT	CASSLASGGDTQYF
.	.	TRBV5-1	TRBJ1-1	TGCGCCAGCAGCTTGATCGGGGAATTGACTGAAGCTTTCTTT	CASSLIGELTEAFF
.	TRBD1	TRBV6-5	TRBJ2-7	TGTGCCAGCAGACGACAGGGGGCCCACGAGCAGTACTTC	CASRRQGAHEQYF